This T cell receptor beta chain was found in a study of CD8 T cells in Susac syndrome. RNA amounts of about 0.5 to 1 ug underwent reverse transcription with random hexamers. TCRdb itself ran the immunoSEQ multiplex PCR reads through MiXCR, one entry per CDR3 protein. The sample contains about 130,000 distinct CDR3 sequences, about 95% of which appear only once. Fulfillment of recently defined diagnostic criteria for definite or probable disease was shown by the patients with Susac syndrome. CDR3 length: 16 residues. Per germline, CDR1 ENHRY and CDR2 SYGVKD. Germline trimming cut 4 bases from V and 7 bases from J; bases unmatched to any gene: 8.

The sample was CD8+ T cells from PBMCs. This chain connects TRBV10-3 to TRBJ1-6; TRBD1 aligns across 9 bases. This sequence originates from a human donor with Susac syndrome. CDR3 in DNA: TGTGCCATCAGTGGACCAGAGGGACAGGGAAATTCACCCCTCCACTTT. Its protein product is CAISGPEGQGNSPLHF.